This T cell receptor beta chain emerged from a study of T cell responses to AZD1222 COVID-19 vaccine. Clones were read by immunoSEQ multiplex PCR, and TCRdb kept only the in-frame ones, dropping some. Of roughly 120,000 clones in the sample, roughly 92% were seen once. Comment on this clone: Its specificity is unknown.

Study results and caveats: Spike-specific TCR breadth and depth went up after people got two AZD1222 doses.

CDR1 and CDR2 (germline): MRHNA, SNTAGT. V lost 2 bases and J lost 6; bases outside the gene matches: 0. The CDR3 sequence is 14 residues long. This TCR derives from an adult who received the AZD1222 COVID-19 vaccine. V and J are TRBV6-4 and TRBJ1-5, with 11 bases matching TRBD1. The sample was peripheral blood, taken 28 days after the second AZD1222 dose. The CDR3 coding sequence is TGTGCCAGCAGTGACGGGACAGGGGGTCAGCCCCAGCATTTT. Amino acids: CASSDGTGGQPQHF.